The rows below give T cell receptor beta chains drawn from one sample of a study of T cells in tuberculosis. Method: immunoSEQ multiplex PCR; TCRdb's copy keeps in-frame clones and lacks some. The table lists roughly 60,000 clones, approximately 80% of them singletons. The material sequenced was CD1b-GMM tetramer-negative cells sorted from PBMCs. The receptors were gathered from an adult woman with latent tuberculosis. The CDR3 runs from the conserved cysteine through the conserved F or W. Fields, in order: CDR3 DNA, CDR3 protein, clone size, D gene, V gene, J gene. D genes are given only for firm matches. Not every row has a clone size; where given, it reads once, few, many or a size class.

CDR3nt: TGCAGCGTTGATAAGGGGGCCAACTATGGCTACACCTTC; CDR3aa: CSVDKGANYGYTF; abundance: -; d_gene: TRBD1; v_gene: TRBV29-1; j_gene: TRBJ1-2
CDR3nt: TGTGCCACCAGCAACCTCCGGGGGGTGTATAATTCACCCCTCCACTTT; CDR3aa: CATSNLRGVYNSPLHF; abundance: -; d_gene: -; v_gene: TRBV15; j_gene: TRBJ1-6
CDR3nt: TGTGCCAGTGCCTGGCGGGGGGGTAATGAGCAGTTCTTC; CDR3aa: CASAWRGGNEQFF; abundance: -; d_gene: TRBD2; v_gene: TRBV19; j_gene: TRBJ2-1
CDR3nt: TGTGCCATCAGTGAGCCCTCGCTAGACTCCTCTCCCAGGGGCGAGCAGTACTTC; CDR3aa: CAISEPSLDSSPRGEQYF; abundance: -; d_gene: -; v_gene: TRBV10-3; j_gene: TRBJ2-7
CDR3nt: TGTGCCAGCAGCTTAAACTGGGCTTCCAAAAACATTCAGTACTTC; CDR3aa: CASSLNWASKNIQYF; abundance: -; d_gene: -; v_gene: TRBV5-6; j_gene: TRBJ2-4
CDR3nt: TGTGCCGGCAGGACTAGCGGGAGTTATCAGGAGACCCAGTACTTC; CDR3aa: CAGRTSGSYQETQYF; abundance: -; d_gene: TRBD2; v_gene: TRBV6-1; j_gene: TRBJ2-5
CDR3nt: TGTGCCAGCACCGGGACAGGGTCGGCAGATACGCAGTATTTT; CDR3aa: CASTGTGSADTQYF; abundance: -; d_gene: TRBD1; v_gene: TRBV5-6; j_gene: TRBJ2-3
CDR3nt: TGTGCCAGCAGCTTAAGGGAGGGACACCCCGGCGTCATTCAGTACTTC; CDR3aa: CASSLREGHPGVIQYF; abundance: once; d_gene: -; v_gene: TRBV7-3; j_gene: TRBJ2-4
CDR3nt: TGTGCCAGTAGTTGGGGGCCCCGACCAGGAATCGGGGAAAAACTGTTTTTT; CDR3aa: CASSWGPRPGIGEKLFF; abundance: -; d_gene: -; v_gene: TRBV19; j_gene: TRBJ1-4
CDR3nt: TGTGCCAGCAGCTCAGCGACTAGCGGGAGACAAGAGACCCAGTACTTC; CDR3aa: CASSSATSGRQETQYF; abundance: -; d_gene: TRBD2; v_gene: TRBV5-4; j_gene: TRBJ2-5
CDR3nt: TGTGCCAGTAGTATACCCAGGGGGGCTGGCTATGGCTACACCTTC; CDR3aa: CASSIPRGAGYGYTF; abundance: -; d_gene: TRBD1; v_gene: TRBV19; j_gene: TRBJ1-2
CDR3nt: TGTGCCAGCAGCGCCCAGTTAGCCAATTCACCCCTCCACTTT; CDR3aa: CASSAQLANSPLHF; abundance: -; d_gene: -; v_gene: TRBV11-2; j_gene: TRBJ1-6
CDR3nt: TGTGCCAGCAGCTCTGGGACAGGGGGCCTCGCAGATACGCAGTATTTT; CDR3aa: CASSSGTGGLADTQYF; abundance: -; d_gene: TRBD1; v_gene: TRBV11-3; j_gene: TRBJ2-3